The clone carrying this T cell receptor beta chain was counted a few times. Antigen: not known. In building TCR beta libraries, iRepertoire HTBI primers were used together with Arm-PCR of CDR3 regions. TCRdb re-called the multiplex PCR reads with MiXCR, one entry per CDR3 protein. The sample has about 500,000 distinct CDR3 sequences; around 13% are singletons. Time point reported: newly diagnosed GD, antithyroid drugs for less than 3 months. TCR sequences were obtained from RNA taken from PBMCs. The entry originates in a study of regulatory T cells in long-lasting Graves disease. Study-level results: Lower TCR diversity characterized persistent Graves' patients relative to newly diagnosed patients.

Trimming removed 4 bases from V and 1 base from J; junction bases left unmatched: 4. In germline, CDR1 is DFQATT, CDR2 SNEGSKA (reference sequence). The CDR3 sequence is 14 residues long. These sequences were also reported in another study, on T cells in Graves' hyperthyroidism and ophthalmopathy. According to that study: First-round RT-PCR with HTBI primers amplified the TCR CDR3 region.

Sequences were derived from peripheral blood mononuclear cells (PBMCs), sampled at new diagnosis, from a patient treated with antithyroid drugs. This receptor was obtained from a woman aged 25 to 39 with Graves disease. This chain links TRBV20-1 with TRBJ2-5; 9 bases map to TRBD2. The CDR3 is CSAKTSGPQETQYF. The CDR3, as DNA: TGCAGTGCTAAGACTAGCGGACCCCAAGAGACCCAGTACTTC.